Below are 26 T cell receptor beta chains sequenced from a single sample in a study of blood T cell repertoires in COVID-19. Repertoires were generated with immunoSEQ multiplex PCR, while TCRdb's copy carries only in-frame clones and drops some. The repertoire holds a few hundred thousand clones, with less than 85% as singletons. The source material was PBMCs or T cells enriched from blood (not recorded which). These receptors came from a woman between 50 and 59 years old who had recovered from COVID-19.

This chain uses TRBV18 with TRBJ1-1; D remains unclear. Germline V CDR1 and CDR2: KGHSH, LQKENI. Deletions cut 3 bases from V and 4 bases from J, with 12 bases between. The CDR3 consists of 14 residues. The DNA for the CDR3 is TGTGCCAGCTCACCCGTCCTGGAGGGCACTGAAGCTTTCTTT. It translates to CASSPVLEGTEAFF.

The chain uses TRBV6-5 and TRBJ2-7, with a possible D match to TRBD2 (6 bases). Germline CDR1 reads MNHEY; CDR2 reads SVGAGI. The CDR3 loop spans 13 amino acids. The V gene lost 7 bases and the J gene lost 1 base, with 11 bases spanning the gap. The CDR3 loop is CASTKEGSYEQYF. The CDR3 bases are TGTGCCAGCACCAAGGAGGGATCCTACGAGCAGTACTTC.

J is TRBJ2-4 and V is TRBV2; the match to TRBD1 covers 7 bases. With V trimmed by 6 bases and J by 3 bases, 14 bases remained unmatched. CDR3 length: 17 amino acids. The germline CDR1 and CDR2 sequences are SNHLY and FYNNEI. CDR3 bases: TGTGCCAGCAGATACAACCTAGACAGGGCTGTCAAAAACATTCAGTACTTC. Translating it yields CASRYNLDRAVKNIQYF.

This CDR3 reads CSVSGTGGEPQHF. DNA for the CDR3: TGCAGCGTCTCCGGGACAGGAGGGGAGCCCCAGCATTTT. The rearrangement joins TRBV29-1 to TRBJ1-5, with 8 bases matching TRBD1. The CDR3 contains 13 residues. Germline CDR1 is SQVTM and CDR2 is ANQGSEA. V gave up 6 bases and J gave up 8 bases; unmatched junction bases: 9.

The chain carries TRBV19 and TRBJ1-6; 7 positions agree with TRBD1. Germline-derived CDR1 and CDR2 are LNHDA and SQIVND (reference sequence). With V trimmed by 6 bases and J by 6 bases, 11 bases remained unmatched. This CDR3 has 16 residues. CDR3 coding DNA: TGTGCCAGTAGCCCCGGGTGGCAGGGGGTTAATTCACCCCTCCACTTT. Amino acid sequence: CASSPGWQGVNSPLHF. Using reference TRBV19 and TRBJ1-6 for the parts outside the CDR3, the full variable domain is DGGITQSPKYLFRKEGQNVTLSCEQNLNHDAMYWYRQDPGQGLRLIYYSQIVNDFQKGDIAEGYSVSREKKESFPLTVTSAQKNPTAFYLCASSPGWQGVNSPLHFGNGTRLTVT.

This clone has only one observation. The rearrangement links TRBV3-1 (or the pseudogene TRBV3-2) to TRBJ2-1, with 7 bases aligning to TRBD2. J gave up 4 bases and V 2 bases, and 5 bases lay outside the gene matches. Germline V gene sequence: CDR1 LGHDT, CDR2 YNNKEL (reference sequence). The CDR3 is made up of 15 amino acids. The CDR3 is CASSQRASGYNEQFF. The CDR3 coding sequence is TGTGCCAGCAGCCAAAGGGCTAGCGGATACAATGAGCAGTTCTTC.

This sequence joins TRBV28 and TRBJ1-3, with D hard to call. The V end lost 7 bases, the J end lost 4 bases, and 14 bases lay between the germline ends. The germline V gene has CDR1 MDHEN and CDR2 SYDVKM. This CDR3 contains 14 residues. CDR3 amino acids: CASTPEGSGNTIYF. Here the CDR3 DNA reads TGTGCCAGCACCCCAGAGGGCTCCGGAAACACCATATATTTT. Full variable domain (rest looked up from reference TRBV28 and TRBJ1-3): DVKVTQSSRYLVKRTGEKVFLECVQDMDHENMFWYRQDPGLGLRLIYFSYDVKMKEKGDIPEGYSVSREKKERFSLILESASTNQTSMYLCASTPEGSGNTIYFGEGSWLTVV.

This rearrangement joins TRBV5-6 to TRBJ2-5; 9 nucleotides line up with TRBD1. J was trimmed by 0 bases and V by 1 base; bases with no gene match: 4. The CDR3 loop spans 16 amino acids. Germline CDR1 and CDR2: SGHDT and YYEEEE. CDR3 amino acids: CASSLLDRGYQETQYF. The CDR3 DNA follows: TGTGCCAGCAGCTTGTTGGACAGGGGCTACCAAGAGACCCAGTACTTC.

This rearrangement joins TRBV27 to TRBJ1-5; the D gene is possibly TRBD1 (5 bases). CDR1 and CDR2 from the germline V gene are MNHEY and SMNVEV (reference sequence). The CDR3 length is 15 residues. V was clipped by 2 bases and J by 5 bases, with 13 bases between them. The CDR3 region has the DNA TGTGCCAGCAGTTTAACAGGCGACTTGGATCAGCCCCAGCATTTT. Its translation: CASSLTGDLDQPQHF.

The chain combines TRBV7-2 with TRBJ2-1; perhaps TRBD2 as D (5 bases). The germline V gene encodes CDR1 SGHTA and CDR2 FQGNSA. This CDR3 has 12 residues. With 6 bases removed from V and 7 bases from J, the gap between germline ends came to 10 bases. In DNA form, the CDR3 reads TGTGCCAGCAGTTCTACTAGAAATGAGCAGTTCTTC. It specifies CASSSTRNEQFF.

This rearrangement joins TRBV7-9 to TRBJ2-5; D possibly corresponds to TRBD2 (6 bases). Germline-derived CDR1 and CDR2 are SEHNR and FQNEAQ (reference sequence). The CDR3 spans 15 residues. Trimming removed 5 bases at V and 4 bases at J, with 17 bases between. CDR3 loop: CASSTTQRVVETQYF. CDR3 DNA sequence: TGTGCCAGCAGCACTACCCAGCGGGTTGTAGAGACCCAGTACTTC.

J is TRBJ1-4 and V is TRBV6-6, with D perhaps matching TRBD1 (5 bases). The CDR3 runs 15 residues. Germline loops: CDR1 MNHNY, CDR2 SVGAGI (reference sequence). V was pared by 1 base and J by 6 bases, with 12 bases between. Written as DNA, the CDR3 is TGTGCCAGCAGTTACTTGGGGGGTCCCGATGAAAAACTGTTTTTT. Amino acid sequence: CASSYLGGPDEKLFF.

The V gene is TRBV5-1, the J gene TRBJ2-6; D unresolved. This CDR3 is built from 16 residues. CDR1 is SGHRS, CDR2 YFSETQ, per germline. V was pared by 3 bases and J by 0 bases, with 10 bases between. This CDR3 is CASSSQFSSGANVLTF. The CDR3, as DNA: TGCGCCAGCAGCTCACAGTTCTCCTCTGGGGCCAACGTCCTGACTTTC.

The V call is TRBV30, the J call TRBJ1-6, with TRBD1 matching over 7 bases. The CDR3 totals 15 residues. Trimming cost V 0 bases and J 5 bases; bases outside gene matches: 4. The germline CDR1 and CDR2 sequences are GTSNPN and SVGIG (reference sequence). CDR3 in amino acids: CAWSVQGFHNSPLHF. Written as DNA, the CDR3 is TGTGCCTGGAGTGTACAGGGGTTCCATAATTCACCCCTCCACTTT.

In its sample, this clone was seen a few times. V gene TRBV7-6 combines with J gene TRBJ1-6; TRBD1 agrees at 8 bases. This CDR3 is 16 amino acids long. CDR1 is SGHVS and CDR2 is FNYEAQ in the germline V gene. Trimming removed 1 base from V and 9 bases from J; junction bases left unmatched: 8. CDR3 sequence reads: CASSLGSHRGSSPLHF. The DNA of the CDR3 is TGTGCCAGCAGCTTAGGATCTCACAGGGGGAGTTCACCCCTCCACTTT. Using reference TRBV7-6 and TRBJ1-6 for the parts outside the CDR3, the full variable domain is GAGVSQSPRYKVTKRGQDVALRCDPISGHVSLYWYRQALGQGPEFLTYFNYEAQQDKSGLPNDRFSAERPEGSISTLTIQRTEQRDSAMYRCASSLGSHRGSSPLHFGNGTRLTVT.

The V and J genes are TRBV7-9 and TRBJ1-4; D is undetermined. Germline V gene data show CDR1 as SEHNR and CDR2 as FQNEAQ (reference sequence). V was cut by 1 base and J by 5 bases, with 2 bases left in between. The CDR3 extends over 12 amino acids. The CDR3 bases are TGTGCCAGCAGCTTAGTAAATGAAAAACTGTTTTTT. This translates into CASSLVNEKLFF.

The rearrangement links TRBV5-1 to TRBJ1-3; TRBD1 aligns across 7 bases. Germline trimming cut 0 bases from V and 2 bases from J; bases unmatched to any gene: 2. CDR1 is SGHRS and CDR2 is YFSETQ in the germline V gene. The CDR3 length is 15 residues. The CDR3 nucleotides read TGCGCCAGCAGCTTGGACAGGGGTACTGGAAACACCATATATTTT. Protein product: CASSLDRGTGNTIYF.

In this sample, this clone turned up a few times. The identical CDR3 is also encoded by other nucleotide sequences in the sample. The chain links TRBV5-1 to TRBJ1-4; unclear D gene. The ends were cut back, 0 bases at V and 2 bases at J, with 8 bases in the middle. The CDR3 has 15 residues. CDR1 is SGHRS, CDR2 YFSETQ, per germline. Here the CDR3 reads CASSLAGGTNEKLFF. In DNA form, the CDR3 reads TGCGCCAGCAGCTTGGCGGGCGGGACTAATGAAAAACTGTTTTTT. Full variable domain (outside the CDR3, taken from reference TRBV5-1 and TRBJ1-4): KAGVTQTPRYLIKTRGQQVTLSCSPISGHRSVSWYQQTPGQGLQFLFEYFSETQRNKGNFPGRFSGRQFSNSRSEMNVSTLELGDSALYLCASSLAGGTNEKLFFGSGTQLSVL.

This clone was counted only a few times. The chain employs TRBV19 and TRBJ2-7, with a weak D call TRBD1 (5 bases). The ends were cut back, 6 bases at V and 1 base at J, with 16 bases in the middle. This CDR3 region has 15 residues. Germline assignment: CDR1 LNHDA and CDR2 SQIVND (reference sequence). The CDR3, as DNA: TGTGCCAGTAGCACACAGGTTCAGACGTCCTACGAGCAGTACTTC. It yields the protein CASSTQVQTSYEQYF.

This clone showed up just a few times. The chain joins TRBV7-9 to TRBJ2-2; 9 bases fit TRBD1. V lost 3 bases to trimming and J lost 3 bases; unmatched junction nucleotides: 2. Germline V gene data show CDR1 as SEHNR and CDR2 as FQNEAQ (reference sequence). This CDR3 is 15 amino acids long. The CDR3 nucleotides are TGTGCCAGCAGCTTGAGACAGGGGGACACCGGGGAGCTGTTTTTT. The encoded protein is CASSLRQGDTGELFF.

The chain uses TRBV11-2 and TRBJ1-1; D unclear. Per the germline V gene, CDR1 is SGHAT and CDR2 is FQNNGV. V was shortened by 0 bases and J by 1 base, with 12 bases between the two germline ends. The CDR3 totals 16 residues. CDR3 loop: CASSLDLNRGNTEAFF. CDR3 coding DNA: TGTGCCAGCAGCTTAGATCTGAATCGGGGGAACACTGAAGCTTTCTTT.

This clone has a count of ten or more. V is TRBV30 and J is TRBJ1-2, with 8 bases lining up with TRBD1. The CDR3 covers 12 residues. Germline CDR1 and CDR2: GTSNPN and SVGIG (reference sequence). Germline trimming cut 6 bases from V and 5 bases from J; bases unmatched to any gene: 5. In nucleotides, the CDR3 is TGTGCCTGCAAAGGACAGGGTTATGGCTACACCTTC. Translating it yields CACKGQGYGYTF.

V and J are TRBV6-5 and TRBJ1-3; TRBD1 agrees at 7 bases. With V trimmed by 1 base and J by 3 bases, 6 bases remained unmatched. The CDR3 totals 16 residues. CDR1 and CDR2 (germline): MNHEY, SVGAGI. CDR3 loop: CASSYYSTGVGNTIYF. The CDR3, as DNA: TGTGCCAGCAGTTACTATTCCACAGGGGTTGGAAACACCATATATTTT.

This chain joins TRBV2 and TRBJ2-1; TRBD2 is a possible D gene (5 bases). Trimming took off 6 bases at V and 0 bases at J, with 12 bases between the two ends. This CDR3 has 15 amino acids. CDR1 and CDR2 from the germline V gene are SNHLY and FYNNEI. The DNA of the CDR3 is TGTGCCAGCAGCGAGACTACCGGCTCCTACAATGAGCAGTTCTTC. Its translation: CASSETTGSYNEQFF.

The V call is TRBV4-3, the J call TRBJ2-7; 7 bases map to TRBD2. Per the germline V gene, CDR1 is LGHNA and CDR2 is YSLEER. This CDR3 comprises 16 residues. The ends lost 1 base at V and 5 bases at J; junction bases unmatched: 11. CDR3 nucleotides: TGCGCCAGCAGCCAAGGGGCTAGCGGCCCTACCCACGAGCAGTACTTC. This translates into CASSQGASGPTHEQYF.

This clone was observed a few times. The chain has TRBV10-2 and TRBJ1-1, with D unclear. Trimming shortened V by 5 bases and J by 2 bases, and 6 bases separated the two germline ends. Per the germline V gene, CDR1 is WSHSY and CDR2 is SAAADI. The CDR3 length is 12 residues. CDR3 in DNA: TGCGCCAGCAGTCTGACAAACACTGAAGCTTTCTTT. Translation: CASSLTNTEAFF.